This TCR beta chain is drawn from a study of blood T cell repertoires in COVID-19. Across the whole study: COVID-19 samples from acute and convalescent phases originated in the United States, Italy and Spain.

Original processing methods: Amplification with reference gene primers provided the estimates of nucleated cell counts. The protocol was immunoSEQ multiplex PCR, while the TCRdb copy is restricted to in-frame clones and leaves out a portion. The DNA was the basis for D and trimming; V, J and clone size are from that table. The table has some 99,000 clones, just under 90% seen once. The CDR3 extends over 16 amino acids. Germline loops: CDR1 SEHNR, CDR2 FQNEAQ (reference sequence). This clonotype was sampled from a human donor in a cohort sampled during active COVID-19. The sequencing sample was made of peripheral blood. This chain links TRBV7-9 with TRBJ2-2; 10 nucleotides agree with TRBD2. The CDR3 loop is CATWESGRGNTGELFF. CDR3 bases: TGTGCTACCTGGGAGAGCGGGAGGGGAAACACCGGGGAGCTGTTTTTT.